This T cell receptor (beta chain) was observed in a study of cytomegalovirus exposure and HLA in healthy donors. The PCR used 60 Vbeta and 13 Jbeta primers. Produced via immunoSEQ multiplex PCR; TCRdb's table is partial and in-frame only. The data contain 150,000 or so clones, roughly 87% of them seen just once; the ten biggest clones take up about 4%. The CDR3 sequence is 17 residues long. J was trimmed by 9 bases and V by 2 bases; bases with no gene match: 13. Germline CDR1 MDHEN, CDR2 SYDVKM. Study findings and constraints: A previous analysis found most TCR beta V segments productive roughly 87% or roughly 30% of the time.

Comments on this clone: The antigen is unknown.

This TCR came from a man in his forties or fifties in good health and CMV-seropositive. This chain uses TRBV28 with TRBJ2-2; 9 bases map to TRBD2. Source material: PBMCs. DNA for the CDR3: TGTGCCAGCAGTTTACGGCCTAGCGGGATTTTTACCAGGGAGCTGTTTTTT. Translated, it gives CASSLRPSGIFTRELFF. The entire variable domain, with the rest obtained from reference TRBV28 and TRBJ2-2, is as follows: DVKVTQSSRYLVKRTGEKVFLECVQDMDHENMFWYRQDPGLGLRLIYFSYDVKMKEKGDIPEGYSVSREKKERFSLILESASTNQTSMYLCASSLRPSGIFTRELFFGEGSRLTVL.